Listed below are T cell receptor beta chains from one sample, sequenced in a study of blood T cell repertoires in COVID-19. Produced via immunoSEQ multiplex PCR; TCRdb's table is partial and in-frame only. The sample has over 14,000 clones, over 70% seen once. Sequenced sample: peripheral blood. Source of these receptors: a man between 60 and 75 years old with acute or convalescent COVID-19. The CDR3 runs from the conserved cysteine through the conserved F or W. D genes are given only for firm matches. The size field is filled for only some rows; it gives once, few, many or a size class.

v_call: TRBV10-3; d_call: -; j_call: TRBJ2-3; clone_size: -; cdr3_aa: CAISVSGGSTDTQYF; cdr3_nt: TGTGCCATCAGTGTGTCCGGCGGAAGCACAGATACGCAGTATTTT
v_call: TRBV7-8; d_call: TRBD1; j_call: TRBJ1-2; clone_size: -; cdr3_aa: CASEPGQGLTNYGYTF; cdr3_nt: TGTGCCAGCGAACCGGGACAGGGCCTTACTAACTATGGCTACACCTTC
v_call: TRBV7-9; d_call: -; j_call: TRBJ1-1; clone_size: -; cdr3_aa: CASSLGQANTEAFF; cdr3_nt: TGTGCCAGCAGCTTAGGACAGGCGAACACTGAAGCTTTCTTT
v_call: TRBV19; d_call: -; j_call: TRBJ1-6; clone_size: -; cdr3_aa: CASMNRRNYNSPLHF; cdr3_nt: TGTGCCAGTATGAACAGGAGAAACTATAATTCACCCCTCCACTTT
v_call: TRBV19; d_call: TRBD2; j_call: TRBJ2-1; clone_size: -; cdr3_aa: CASSDSTSGRSYNEQFF; cdr3_nt: TGTGCCAGTAGTGACTCGACTAGCGGGAGGTCCTACAATGAGCAGTTCTTC
v_call: TRBV6-2/TRBV6-3; d_call: TRBD2; j_call: TRBJ2-6; clone_size: -; cdr3_aa: CASSTPLRGRASGANVLTF; cdr3_nt: TGTGCCAGCAGTACCCCTTTGCGTGGGAGGGCTTCTGGGGCCAACGTCCTGACTTTC
v_call: TRBV5-1; d_call: -; j_call: TRBJ2-2; clone_size: -; cdr3_aa: CASSLEGANTGELFF; cdr3_nt: TGCGCCAGCAGCTTGGAGGGGGCGAACACCGGGGAGCTGTTTTTT
v_call: TRBV2; d_call: -; j_call: TRBJ1-3; clone_size: -; cdr3_aa: CASSDNRPHSGNTIYF; cdr3_nt: TGTGCCAGCAGTGACAACAGGCCTCACTCTGGAAACACCATATATTTT
v_call: TRBV5-1; d_call: -; j_call: TRBJ1-6; clone_size: -; cdr3_aa: CASSLGHRSSYNSPLHF; cdr3_nt: TGCGCCAGCAGCTTGGGCCACAGGAGCTCCTATAATTCACCCCTCCACTTT
v_call: TRBV30; d_call: TRBD1; j_call: TRBJ1-5; clone_size: few; cdr3_aa: CAWSLTGGRNQPQHF; cdr3_nt: TGTGCCTGGAGCTTAACAGGGGGCAGGAATCAGCCCCAGCATTTT
v_call: TRBV12-3/TRBV12-4; d_call: -; j_call: TRBJ1-3; clone_size: few; cdr3_aa: CASSLPGNTIYF; cdr3_nt: TGTGCCAGCAGTTTACCAGGAAACACCATATATTTT
v_call: TRBV5-1; d_call: -; j_call: TRBJ1-5; clone_size: once; cdr3_aa: CASSLGQLDQPQHF; cdr3_nt: TGCGCCAGCAGCTTGGGACAATTAGATCAGCCCCAGCATTTT
v_call: TRBV18; d_call: TRBD1; j_call: TRBJ1-1; clone_size: -; cdr3_aa: CASSPQGANTEAFF; cdr3_nt: TGTGCCAGCTCACCACAGGGGGCGAACACTGAAGCTTTCTTT
v_call: TRBV7-9; d_call: -; j_call: TRBJ1-2; clone_size: -; cdr3_aa: CASSYRVQGDYTF; cdr3_nt: TGTGCCAGCAGCTACCGCGTGCAAGGAGACTACACCTTC
v_call: TRBV10-3; d_call: -; j_call: TRBJ2-5; clone_size: few; cdr3_aa: CAISKSGEETQYF; cdr3_nt: TGTGCCATCAGCAAGAGCGGAGAAGAGACCCAGTACTTC
v_call: TRBV6-2/TRBV6-3; d_call: TRBD1; j_call: TRBJ1-4; clone_size: few; cdr3_aa: CASSRPGQGGEKLFF; cdr3_nt: TGTGCCAGCAGCCGACCGGGACAGGGAGGTGAAAAACTGTTTTTT
v_call: TRBV21-1; d_call: -; j_call: TRBJ2-1; clone_size: -; cdr3_aa: CASSKRMLNYNEQFF; cdr3_nt: TGTGCCAGCAGCAAGCGGATGTTGAACTACAATGAGCAGTTCTTC
v_call: TRBV19; d_call: -; j_call: TRBJ1-5; clone_size: -; cdr3_aa: CASKEFGSNQPQHF; cdr3_nt: TGTGCCAGTAAGGAGTTTGGAAGCAATCAGCCCCAGCATTTT
v_call: TRBV10-2; d_call: -; j_call: TRBJ2-7; clone_size: -; cdr3_aa: CASSEGLTSNTYEQYF; cdr3_nt: TGCGCCAGCAGTGAGGGACTCACCTCGAATACCTACGAGCAGTACTTC
v_call: TRBV15; d_call: -; j_call: TRBJ2-2; clone_size: once; cdr3_aa: CATSRAGLGGELFF; cdr3_nt: TGTGCCACCAGCAGAGCGGGGTTGGGCGGGGAGCTGTTTTTT
v_call: TRBV6-2/TRBV6-3; d_call: TRBD2; j_call: TRBJ2-3; clone_size: -; cdr3_aa: CASSYSRFSGRTDTQYF; cdr3_nt: TGTGCCAGCAGTTACTCGAGGTTTAGCGGGCGCACAGATACGCAGTATTTT
v_call: TRBV5-1; d_call: TRBD1; j_call: TRBJ1-1; clone_size: few; cdr3_aa: CASSEGTGNQAFF; cdr3_nt: TGCGCCAGCAGCGAGGGGACAGGTAACCAAGCTTTCTTT
v_call: TRBV7-9; d_call: -; j_call: TRBJ1-3; clone_size: -; cdr3_aa: CASSLAGTGLSGNTIYF; cdr3_nt: TGTGCCAGCAGCTTAGCCGGAACAGGCCTCTCTGGAAACACCATATATTTT
v_call: TRBV7-2; d_call: TRBD2; j_call: TRBJ2-7; clone_size: -; cdr3_aa: CASSFMAGGASISYEQYF; cdr3_nt: TGTGCCAGCAGCTTTATGGCGGGGGGGGCTAGCATCTCCTACGAGCAGTACTTC
v_call: TRBV11-2; d_call: TRBD2; j_call: TRBJ2-3; clone_size: -; cdr3_aa: CASSLGVLAGGTQYF; cdr3_nt: TGTGCCAGCAGCTTAGGAGTCCTAGCGGGGGGAACGCAGTATTTT
v_call: TRBV6-5; d_call: TRBD2; j_call: TRBJ2-7; clone_size: -; cdr3_aa: CASIGTGTSGYEQYF; cdr3_nt: TGTGCCAGCATTGGCACCGGGACTAGCGGATACGAGCAGTACTTC
v_call: TRBV3-1/TRBV3-2; d_call: TRBD1; j_call: TRBJ1-2; clone_size: once; cdr3_aa: CASSQRGTGGANTF; cdr3_nt: TGTGCCAGCAGCCAACGCGGGACAGGGGGAGCAAACACCTTC
v_call: TRBV19; d_call: TRBD1; j_call: TRBJ1-1; clone_size: -; cdr3_aa: CASSIGGQGNTEAFF; cdr3_nt: TGTGCCAGTAGTATAGGAGGACAGGGAAACACTGAAGCTTTCTTT
v_call: TRBV18; d_call: TRBD2; j_call: TRBJ2-1; clone_size: -; cdr3_aa: CASSPLPPSGGVYNEQFF; cdr3_nt: TGTGCCAGCTCACCACTTCCCCCTAGCGGGGGGGTGTACAATGAGCAGTTCTTC
v_call: TRBV15; d_call: -; j_call: TRBJ1-2; clone_size: few; cdr3_aa: CATSRAGGGYGYTF; cdr3_nt: TGTGCCACCAGCAGAGCGGGGGGCGGCTATGGCTACACCTTC
v_call: TRBV2; d_call: -; j_call: TRBJ2-3; clone_size: few; cdr3_aa: CASLATSTDTQYF; cdr3_nt: TGTGCCAGCCTAGCTACTAGCACAGATACGCAGTATTTT
v_call: TRBV10-3; d_call: TRBD1; j_call: TRBJ1-3; clone_size: -; cdr3_aa: CAITEGASGNTIYF; cdr3_nt: TGTGCCATCACGGAGGGGGCGAGCGGAAACACCATATATTTT
v_call: TRBV10-3; d_call: -; j_call: TRBJ2-1; clone_size: -; cdr3_aa: CAISAGRVGRGNNEQFF; cdr3_nt: TGTGCCATCAGTGCGGGGCGGGTCGGCAGGGGAAACAATGAGCAGTTCTTC
v_call: TRBV27; d_call: -; j_call: TRBJ1-2; clone_size: -; cdr3_aa: CASSFLQGDGYTF; cdr3_nt: TGTGCCAGCAGTTTCTTACAGGGTGATGGCTACACCTTC
v_call: TRBV5-1; d_call: -; j_call: TRBJ1-3; clone_size: few; cdr3_aa: CASSSGTTGNTIYF; cdr3_nt: TGCGCCAGCAGCTCCGGGACTACTGGAAACACCATATATTTT